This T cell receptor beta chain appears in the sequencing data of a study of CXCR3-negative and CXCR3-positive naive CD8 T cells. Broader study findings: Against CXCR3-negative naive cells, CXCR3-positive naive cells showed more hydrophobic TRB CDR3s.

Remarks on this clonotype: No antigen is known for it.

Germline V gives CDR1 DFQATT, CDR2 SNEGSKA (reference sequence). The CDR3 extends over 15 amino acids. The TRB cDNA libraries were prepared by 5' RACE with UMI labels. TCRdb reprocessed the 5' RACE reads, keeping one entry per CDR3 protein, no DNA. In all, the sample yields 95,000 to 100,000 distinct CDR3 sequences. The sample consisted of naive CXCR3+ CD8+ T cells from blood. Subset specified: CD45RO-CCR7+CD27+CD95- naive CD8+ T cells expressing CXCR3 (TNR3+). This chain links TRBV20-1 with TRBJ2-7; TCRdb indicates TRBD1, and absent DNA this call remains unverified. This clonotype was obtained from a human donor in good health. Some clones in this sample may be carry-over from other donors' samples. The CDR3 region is CSARDQGTASYEQYF.